This T cell receptor (beta chain) was identified in a study of blood T cell repertoires in COVID-19. This clone appeared once. TCRdb's table, derived via immunoSEQ multiplex PCR, lists solely in-frame clones and lacks some. The sample has around 110,000 clones; 83% are singletons. Per germline, CDR1 MNHEY and CDR2 SVGAGI. The CDR3 is 16 amino acids. The V and J ends lost 2 bases and 4 bases respectively, with 14 bases between them. This chain uses TRBV6-5 with TRBJ2-2; possible D gene TRBD2, 5 bases. The sequencing sample was made of peripheral blood. This receptor was taken from a young man with acute or convalescent COVID-19. CDR3 residues: CASSYPRRAGTGELFF. The CDR3 DNA reads as TGTGCCAGCAGTTACCCCCGAAGGGCGGGCACCGGGGAGCTGTTTTTT.